This paragraph covers one TCR beta chain sequence. What it recognizes is unknown. A much larger clone lies a single base off, so this may be a read error. The final CDR3 position lacks the conserved phenylalanine or tryptophan, pointing to a likely read error. This entry belongs to a study of human T cells and chemical hapten exposure. About the study: Sensitization employed 2% DPC on about 2 cm by about 2 cm of upper inner arm skin. TCR yields per sample varied mostly from small pooled library volume differences. Study-wide results and caveats: Counts of TCRs above 1 in 1000 frequency stayed unchanged with DPC sensitization.

Time point noted: patch test 1, 2 weeks after DPC sensitization. Treatment in this sample: therapeutic diphenylcyclopropenone sensitization with weekly scalp DPC. TCRdb re-called the RACE reads through MiXCR, storing one row per CDR3 protein. The sample shows about 380,000 distinct CDR3 sequences, approximately 5.1% of them seen only once. The CDR3 runs to 14 residues. Deletions cut 4 bases from V and 2 bases from J, with 12 bases between. Germline CDR1 reads SGDLS; CDR2 reads YYNGEE. This receptor was taken from a woman aged 45-59 years with alopecia areata. Some clones in this sample may be carry-over from other donors' samples. The gene calls are TRBV9 and TRBJ1-1, with D hard to call. The sequenced sample was whole blood, obtained in connection with sensitization to the hapten diphenylcyclopropenone (DPC). The CDR3 coding sequence is TGTGCCAGCAGCCCCCACGACGGTAACACTGAAGCTTTCCTT. This translates into CASSPHDGNTEAFL.